The sequence of this TCR beta chain was determined in a study of blood T cell repertoires in COVID-19. Study in general: From the United States, Italy and Spain came samples of acute and convalescent COVID-19. Sources were T cells, B-cell-depleted T cells, or PBMCs; the material itself was cDNA or gDNA.

Produced via immunoSEQ multiplex PCR; TCRdb's table is partial and in-frame only. The profile shows roughly 200,000 clones, roughly 88% of them singletons. This CDR3 is built from 17 residues. The V gene end was trimmed by 8 bases and the J gene end by 1 base; junction bases not matched to a gene: 14. CDR1 is SEHNR and CDR2 is FQNEAQ in the germline V gene (reference sequence). Sequencing input: peripheral blood. The TCR comes from a human donor in a cohort sampled during active COVID-19. The chain recombines TRBV7-9 with TRBJ1-1, with 9 positions matching TRBD1. The CDR3 DNA sequence: TGTGCCAGCTCTACCTATGGGGACAGGGTCGAGAACACTGAAGCTTTCTTT. It codes for CASSTYGDRVENTEAFF.